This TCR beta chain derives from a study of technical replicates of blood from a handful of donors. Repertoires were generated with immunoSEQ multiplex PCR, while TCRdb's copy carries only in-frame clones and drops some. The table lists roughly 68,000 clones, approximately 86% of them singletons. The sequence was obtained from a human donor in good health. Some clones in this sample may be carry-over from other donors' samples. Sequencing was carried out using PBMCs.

As DNA, the CDR3 is TGTGCCAGCAGCCAAGATGGGGGTGGGGGGGGCACAGATACGCAGTATTTT. Amino acid sequence: CASSQDGGGGGTDTQYF. The J gene is TRBJ2-3, the V gene TRBV4-2; 7 bases match TRBD2. Looked up from germline, CDR1 is LGHNA and CDR2 is YNFKEQ. There are 17 residues in the CDR3. The J segment lost 1 base and the V segment lost 0 bases, leaving 7 bases of the junction unmatched.